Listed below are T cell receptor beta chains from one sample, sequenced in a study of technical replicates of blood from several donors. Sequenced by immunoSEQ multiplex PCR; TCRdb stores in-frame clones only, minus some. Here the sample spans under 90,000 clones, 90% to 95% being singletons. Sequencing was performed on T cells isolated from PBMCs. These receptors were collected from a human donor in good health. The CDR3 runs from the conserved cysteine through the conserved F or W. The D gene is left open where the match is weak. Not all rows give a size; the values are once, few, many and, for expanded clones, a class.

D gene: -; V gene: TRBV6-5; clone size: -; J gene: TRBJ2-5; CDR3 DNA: TGTGCCAGCAGTCTACAGGGGAAAGCGGGAGAGACCCAGTACTTC; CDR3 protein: CASSLQGKAGETQYF
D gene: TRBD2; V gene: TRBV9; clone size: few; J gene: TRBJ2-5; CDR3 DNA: TGTGCCAGCAGCGTAACCGGGACTAGCGGGGAGACCCAGTACTTC; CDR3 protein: CASSVTGTSGETQYF
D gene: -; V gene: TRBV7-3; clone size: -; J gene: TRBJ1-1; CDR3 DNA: TGTGCCAGCAGCAGGACAGAGATGAACACTGAAGCTTTCTTT; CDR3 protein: CASSRTEMNTEAFF
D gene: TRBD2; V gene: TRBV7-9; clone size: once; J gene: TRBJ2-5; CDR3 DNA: TGTGCCAGCAGCCGAAGTCCTAGCGGGAGAGAGACCCAGTACTTC; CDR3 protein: CASSRSPSGRETQYF
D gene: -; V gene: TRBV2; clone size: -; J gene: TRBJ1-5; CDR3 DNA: TGTGCCAGCAGGGAGATAGGGCAGGGCTATAATCAGCCCCAGCATTTT; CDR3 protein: CASREIGQGYNQPQHF
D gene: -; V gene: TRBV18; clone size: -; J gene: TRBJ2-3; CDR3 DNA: TGTGCCAGCTCCCTTGCCGGGGGCACAGATACGCAGTATTTT; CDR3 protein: CASSLAGGTDTQYF
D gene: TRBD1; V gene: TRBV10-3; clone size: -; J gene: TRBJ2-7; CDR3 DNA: TGTGCCATCAGTTCCGACAGGGGCGAGCAGTACTTC; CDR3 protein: CAISSDRGEQYF
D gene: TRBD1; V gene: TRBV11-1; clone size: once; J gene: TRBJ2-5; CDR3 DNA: TGTGCCAGCAGCTCCTCGACAGGGGGAGAGACCCAGTACTTC; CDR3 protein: CASSSSTGGETQYF
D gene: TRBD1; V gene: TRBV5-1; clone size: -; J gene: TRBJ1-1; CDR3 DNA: TGCGCCAGCAGGGATTGGGACAGCTCTTACACTGAAGCTTTCTTT; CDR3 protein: CASRDWDSSYTEAFF
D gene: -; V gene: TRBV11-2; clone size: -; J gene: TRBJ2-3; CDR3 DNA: TGTGCCAGCAGCTTAGCGGTTAGCACAGATACGCAGTATTTT; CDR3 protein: CASSLAVSTDTQYF
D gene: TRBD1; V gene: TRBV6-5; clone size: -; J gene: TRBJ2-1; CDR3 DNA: TGTGCCAGCAGTTACAAGGGGGCTCTCTCCTACAATGAGCAGTTCTTC; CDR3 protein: CASSYKGALSYNEQFF
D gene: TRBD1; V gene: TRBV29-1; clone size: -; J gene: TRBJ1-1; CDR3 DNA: TGCAGCGCCTCCGGGACAGGGATTGCGATGAACACTGAAGCTTTCTTT; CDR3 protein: CSASGTGIAMNTEAFF
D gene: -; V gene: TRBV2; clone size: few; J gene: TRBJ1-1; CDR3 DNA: TGTGCCAGCAGGGACTTATGGAACACTGAAGCTTTCTTT; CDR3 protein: CASRDLWNTEAFF
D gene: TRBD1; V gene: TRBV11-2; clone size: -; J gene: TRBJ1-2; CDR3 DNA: TGTGCCAGCAAGACAGGGGATTATGGCTACACCTTC; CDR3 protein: CASKTGDYGYTF
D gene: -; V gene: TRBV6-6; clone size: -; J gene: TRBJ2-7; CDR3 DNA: TGTGCCAGCAGTTACTCAGGCGGGGAAGCCTACGAGCAGTACTTC; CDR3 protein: CASSYSGGEAYEQYF
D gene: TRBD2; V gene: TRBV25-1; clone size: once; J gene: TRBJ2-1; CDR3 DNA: TGTGCCAGCAGTGTACCCCCCCCGGGGGGGCAATCTGAGCAGTTCTTC; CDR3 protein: CASSVPPPGGQSEQFF
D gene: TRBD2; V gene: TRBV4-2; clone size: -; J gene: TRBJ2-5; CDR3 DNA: TGTGCCAGCAGCCATTTTCAAGCGGGAGGGCCAGAGACCCAGTACTTC; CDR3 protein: CASSHFQAGGPETQYF
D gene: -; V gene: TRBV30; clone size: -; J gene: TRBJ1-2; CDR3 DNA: TGTGCGGACGGAGGGAACTATGGCTACACCTTC; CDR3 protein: CADGGNYGYTF
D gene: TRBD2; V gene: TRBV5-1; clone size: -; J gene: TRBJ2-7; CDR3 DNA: TGCGCCAGCAGGCAGACTAGCGGACAGTCCTACGAGCAGTACTTC; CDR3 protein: CASRQTSGQSYEQYF
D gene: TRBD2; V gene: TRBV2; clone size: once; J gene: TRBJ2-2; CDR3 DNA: TGTGCCAGCAAGCGGGACTCTAACACCGGGGAGCTGTTTTTT; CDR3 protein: CASKRDSNTGELFF
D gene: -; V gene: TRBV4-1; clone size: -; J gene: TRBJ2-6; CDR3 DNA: TGCGCCAGCAGCCAAGATTGGGCCCCAGGGTCTGGGGCCAACGTCCTGACTTTC; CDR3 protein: CASSQDWAPGSGANVLTF
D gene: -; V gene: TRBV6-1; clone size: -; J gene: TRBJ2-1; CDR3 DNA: TGTGCCAGCAAGTTGAGCTCCTACAATGAGCAGTTCTTC; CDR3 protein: CASKLSSYNEQFF
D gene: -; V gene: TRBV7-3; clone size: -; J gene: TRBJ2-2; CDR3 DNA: TGTGCCAGCAGCTTAATAAGGCAGGGGAACACCGGGGAGCTGTTTTTT; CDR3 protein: CASSLIRQGNTGELFF
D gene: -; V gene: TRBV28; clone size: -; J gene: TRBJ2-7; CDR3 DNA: TGTGCCAGCACCGTTGGGGACATCTCCTACGAGCAGTACTTC; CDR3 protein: CASTVGDISYEQYF
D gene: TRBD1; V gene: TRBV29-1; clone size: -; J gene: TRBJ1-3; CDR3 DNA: TGCAGCGTTTCAGGGGGCGCTTCTGGAAACACCATATATTTT; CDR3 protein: CSVSGGASGNTIYF
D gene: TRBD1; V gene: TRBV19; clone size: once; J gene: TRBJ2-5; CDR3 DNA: TGTGCCAGTAGTATCCTTGGACAGGGTCAAGAGACCCAGTACTTC; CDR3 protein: CASSILGQGQETQYF
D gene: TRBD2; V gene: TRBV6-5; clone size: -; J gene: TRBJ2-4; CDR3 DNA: TGTGCCAGCAGGGAACTAGCGGGAGCTACCCGGAAACAGTACTTC; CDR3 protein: CASRELAGATRKQYF
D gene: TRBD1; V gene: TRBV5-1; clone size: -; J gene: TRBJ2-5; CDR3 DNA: TGCGCCAGCAGCCCGGACAGGGTCTCGCACTGGTTGACCCAGTACTTC; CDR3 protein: CASSPDRVSHWLTQYF
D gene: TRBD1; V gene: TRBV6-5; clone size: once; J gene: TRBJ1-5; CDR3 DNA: TGTGCCAGCAGTTGGGACAGCCAACAGCCCCAGCATTTT; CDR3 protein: CASSWDSQQPQHF
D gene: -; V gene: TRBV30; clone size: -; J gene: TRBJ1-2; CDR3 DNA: TGTGCCTGCGTGGAGGGCTCCCTCGGCCGTCGTACCTTC; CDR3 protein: CACVEGSLGRRTF
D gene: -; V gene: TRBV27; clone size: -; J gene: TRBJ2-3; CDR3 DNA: TGTGCCAGCAGCGTAGGATTTCAGGGGAGTTGGACAGATACGCAGTATTTT; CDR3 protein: CASSVGFQGSWTDTQYF
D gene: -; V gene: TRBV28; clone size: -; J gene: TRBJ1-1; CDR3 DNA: TGTGCCAGCAGTACCAGTGGGGGCATGAACACTGAAGCTTTCTTT; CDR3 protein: CASSTSGGMNTEAFF